This record looks at one T cell receptor beta chain sequence and its context. This receptor's antigen is unknown. The germline gene is not matched at one end of the junction; a read error may be the cause. Library method: the immunoSEQ multiplex PCR assay. The multiplex PCR relied on a mix of 60 forward primers for TCR Vbeta segments and 13 reverse primers for TCR Jbeta segments. The CDR3 region of rearranged TCR beta genes was amplified from genomic DNA by a multiplex PCR assay. Amplified TCR beta libraries were sequenced as 87-base-pair reads on the Illumina HiSeq System. From the authors' description of their analysis: Across the 500 to 700 repertoires, a later analysis counted roughly 77 million unique TCR beta chains, approximately 12 million of which were shared by at least two donors. A nearest-neighbor algorithm error-corrected the raw reads and collapsed the reads into unique sequences, merging closely related sequences to remove PCR and sequencing errors. Alignment of CDR3 sequences to IMGT reference sequences was used to assign V, D and J gene segments. For a sequence to be retained, a match of at least six nucleotides was required to both a V gene segment and a J gene segment. Rearrangements were called productive when the CDR3 lacked stop codons and stayed in frame with V and J; all others were non-productive. Following IMGT convention, CDR3 was defined as the stretch from the second conserved V-encoded cysteine to the conserved J-encoded phenylalanine. The earlier analysis of a few hundred of the donors excluded any sequence lacking an unambiguous match to a single V gene segment. An earlier analysis of a few hundred of the donors classified V segments as functional when productive rearrangements were above 56.7% and as segregating when the standard deviation between donors was above 5%. To diagnose cytomegalovirus status from the catalog of TCR beta chain sequences, a statistical classification framework was built. V and J gene assignment, in a later analysis, came from comparing TCR nucleotide sequences with IMGT/GENE-DB human TR gene sequences. In a later analysis, CDR3 sequences and most-parsimonious VDJ recombination scenarios were assigned using the TCRdist pipeline. A later analysis defined each TCR beta chain by its CDR3 amino acid sequence plus V-gene family, and excluded reads lacking a unique V-gene family. A later analysis removed roughly 590 highly shared, low-generation-probability nucleotide sequences to deal with suspected cross-contamination and a sequencing artifact. In a later analysis, a clonal expansion index was calculated for each public chain from normalized within-repertoire ranks of inferred template counts. In a later analysis, generation probabilities were computed using a VDJ recombination model fitted to out-of-frame rearrangements, and the results were checked against IGoR. Hypergeometric tests were used in a later analysis to score TCR-TCR, TCR-HLA and TCR-CMV co-occurrence, with a repertoire-size bias correction applied to the TCR pairs. A later analysis estimated false discovery rates by permuting HLA or CMV assignments 20 times. A later analysis grouped co-occurring TCRs with DBSCAN, adding TCRdist sequence similarity when clustering within HLA-allele-positive subsets. Repertoires with fewer than 30,000 or more than 120,000 public chains were left out of co-occurrence clustering, as were about 5 repertoires with anomalous nucleotide sharing. TCRdb re-hosts the immuneACCESS table, in-frame sequences only. Its copies lack some clones; in the studies checked, an unresolved V gene accounts for under half of them, and the cause for the rest is not known. The DNA was the basis for D and trimming; V, J and clone size are from that table. For this sample there are under 200,000 clones; roughly 87% appear just once. Roughly 0.5% of the sample comes from the top ten.

This sample was included in a study of cytomegalovirus exposure and HLA in healthy donors (dated by TCRdb to about 2017). With regard to the full study: An earlier analysis of approximately 590 of the donors reported about 250 Gb of sequence data and more than 90 million unique TCR beta sequences from 150 million to 200 million T cells. HLA typing covered class I and class II loci at four-digit resolution. Rather than using new phenotypic data, the later analysis identified candidate immune exposures from TCR beta sequences and from how often those sequences occurred across donors. In an earlier analysis of about 590 of the donors, high-throughput TCR beta sequencing was used to judge whether each TCR beta V gene segment behaved as functional or pseudogenic. All discovery cohort repertoires had been generated using a single sequencing platform. Typing coverage differed by locus: A, B, C, DRB1 and DQB1 were typed in roughly 629-630 donors, DQA1 in approximately 520, DPA1 in around 610, and DPB1 in 472. Alongside the repertoire data, information on donor age, sex, ethnicity and CMV serostatus was compiled. Among around 400 genotyped donors of the cohort, an average of roughly 240,000 unique TCR beta nucleotide sequences were sequenced per donor, roughly 20% of them non-productive. The study aimed to test whether cataloging public T cell receptors could reveal signatures of past pathogen exposure. Of the 398 genotyped donors, 65% to 90% fell in the genetic ancestry cluster associated with self-reported Caucasian donors. A later genetic analysis took genome-wide SNP genotypes for about 65% of the roughly 670 donors and used that subset as a discovery cohort. The study combined high-throughput TCR immunosequencing, statistical association of individual TCRs with disease status, and machine learning to predict cytomegalovirus infection status. Approximately 300 gigabases of sequencing data and around 80 million unique TCR sequences made up an early release that covered roughly 670 HLA-typed donors. A separate validation cohort of 100 to 150 different subjects was used in addition to the approximately 700-subject first cohort. The study profiled the T cell repertoires of 500 to 800 subjects by immunosequencing and related them to cytomegalovirus serostatus. Four to six DR-DQ haplotypes were handled as single units for association and clustering, since linkage in the cohort was strong. To study patterns of TCR occurrence, a later analysis re-analyzed previously published TCR beta repertoires from 600 to 750 donors and added high-resolution HLA genotyping.

The germline V gene encodes CDR1 SEHNR and CDR2 FQNEAQ (reference sequence). The CDR3 numbers 15 residues from cysteine through phenylalanine. The entry retains the CDR3 DNA only, 45 bases that are in frame from base 1. The cohort consisted of some 730 healthy bone marrow donors. At the time of sampling, all cohort members were nominally healthy, though unrecorded immune exposures were likely present. The donor tested CMV seronegative, placing the donor among the approximately 360 seronegative members of the cohort. A peripheral blood sample was collected from each donor, and TCR beta sequencing was performed on peripheral blood mononuclear cells. The Qiagen DNeasy Blood Extraction Kit was used to extract genomic DNA from the blood cell samples. The investigation overall reported the following: V-gene and J-gene trimming of TCR beta chains was associated with a missense DCLRE1C variant in a later genetic analysis, and the association was replicated in an independent cohort. Some IMGT-functional V segments, including TRBV6-2 and TRBV6-3, could not be told apart with the 87-base-pair reads, so those segments were excluded. According to a later analysis, most CMV-associated TCR beta chains appeared to be HLA-restricted, and the HLA associations seemed to be driven largely by CMV exposure. In a later analysis, HLA-associated TCR beta chains showed more clonal expansion and lower generation probabilities than non-associated chains that were equally common. While some public TCRs were present in many individuals, most TCR sequences turned up only very rarely across donors. Cytomegalovirus status was reported to be diagnosed by the classifier with high specificity and sensitivity in both the original and validation cohorts. The presence/absence analyses assumed that sequencing depth was roughly uniform across donors, and that assumption may not be true. Several of the top co-occurrence clusters appeared to be linked to parvovirus B19, influenza, CMV and Epstein-Barr virus, according to a later analysis. A total of fewer than 200 TCR beta chains were listed by the study as associated with cytomegalovirus. Linkage disequilibrium might explain the correlated functional status among segregating V segments, but an unknown experimental factor could not be ruled out. A further reported finding was that TCR beta sequences accurately predicted the HLA-A and HLA-B alleles for most subjects in the first cohort. In an earlier analysis of about 600 of the donors, most TCR beta V segments appeared in productive rearrangements about 87% or about 30% of the time, broadly matching IMGT annotations. When HLA alleles, especially DR and DQ, strongly co-occurred, TCR associations were difficult to assign to individual alleles. In vitro tests confirmed that a few of the cytomegalovirus-associated TCR beta chains recognize cytomegalovirus antigens. The sequencing pipeline was judged likely to have produced a cluster of highly shared sequence variants as a technical artifact. In a later analysis, the rate of TCR association differed among HLA loci, with DRB1 alleles having the most associated TCRs and HLA-C alleles having the fewest. The earlier analysis of fewer than 750 of the donors excluded some 15 rarely observed V segments, including chromosome 9 orphons, because counts were too low. Because HLA typing was unavailable for some donors at each locus, only the typed subset was used in association tests. Immune exposure information for the cohort was limited to CMV serostatus. According to the authors, the approach could potentially be generalized to other disease states and immunological phenotypes. This cohort had only TCR beta chains sequenced, and the lack of alpha or paired-chain data limited which features could be detected. A later genetic analysis reported fewer N-insertions in productive TCRs among donors in an Asian-associated ancestry cluster than the approximately 700-donor mean. In a later analysis, around 15,000 TCR beta sequences were associated with specific HLA alleles at a false discovery rate of 0.05.

The sequenced sample consisted of PBMCs. In this chain, TRBV7-9 is recombined with TRBJ1-4; 9 central nucleotides agree with TRBD1. The clonotype was recovered from a woman aged 45-59 years in good health and CMV-seronegative. The CDR3 corresponds to CSSSSPGTGLGKLFF. DNA sequence: TGTTCCAGCAGTTCCCCCGGGACAGGGCTGGGAAAACTGTTTTTT.